Many counts were recorded for the clone carrying this T cell receptor beta chain. The antigen remains unidentified. This sample stems from a study of read filtering for tumor transcriptome and immune sequencing. Study information: Transcriptome libraries were built from DNase-treated RNA. RNA-seq yielded only about 75 to 1,400 TCR reads, IR-seq about 4 to 10.27 million. Study observations and caveats: Approximately 80% of IR-seq clonotypes had one read, totaling around 3.5% of reads; RNA-seq: 74.6% and 44.6%. IR-seq and RNA-seq agreed better without single-read clonotypes.

From 300 to 450 ng of RNA, a library with molecular barcoded alpha/delta and beta/gamma adaptors was made. TCRdb re-called the reads with MiXCR, one entry per CDR3 protein. This sample has roughly 130,000 distinct CDR3 sequences; approximately 12% occur once, and the top ten carry roughly 11%. Germline V gene data show CDR1 as DFQATT and CDR2 as SNEGSKA (reference sequence). V was clipped by 5 bases and J by 0 bases, with 17 bases between them. The CDR3 has 16 residues. The specimen was a population of CD138-negative cells sorted from bone marrow. V usage is TRBV20-1 and J usage is TRBJ2-1; D remains unclear. The source is a donor aged 40 or older with multiple myeloma. The CDR3 bases are TGCAGTGCTTCCCGACTGGCCTATAGCTCCTACAATGAGCAGTTCTTC. This translates into CSASRLAYSSYNEQFF.